This TCR beta chain is drawn from a study of blood T cell repertoires in COVID-19. Study-level background: COVID-19 samples from acute and convalescent phases originated in the United States, Italy and Spain.

Methods used by the authors: Counts of nucleated cells, estimated from reference gene primer amplification, were obtained. Produced via immunoSEQ multiplex PCR; TCRdb's table is partial and in-frame only. The V and J calls and clone size were taken over from that table, and D and trimming were inferred from the DNA. The data contain some 180,000 clones, around nine tenths of them singletons. The CDR3 covers 11 residues. The specimen was peripheral blood. The V gene is TRBV1, the J gene TRBJ2-4; TRBD2 is the table's D call and was not checked against the DNA. TRBV1 is a pseudogene locus. The clonotype was recovered from a man in his fifties or sixties with acute or convalescent COVID-19. The CDR3 region has the DNA TGCACCAGGATTCGGGGGAACATTCAGTACTTC. Its protein product is CTRIRGNIQYF.